Listed here are 23 T cell receptor beta chains from one sample, sequenced in a study of cytomegalovirus exposure and HLA in healthy donors. PCR was performed using 60 Vbeta and 13 Jbeta primers. Measured with immunoSEQ multiplex PCR; TCRdb has only the in-frame clones, and not every one. The sample's table shows about 150,000 clones. Sequenced material: PBMCs. All receptors derive from a woman between 45 and 65 years old in good health and CMV-seronegative.

The chain has TRBV18 and TRBJ1-1; D uncertain. CDR3 length equals 14 residues. V was shortened by 3 bases and J by 4 bases, with 12 bases between the two germline ends. Germline values: CDR1 KGHSH, CDR2 LQKENI. The CDR3 coding sequence is TGTGCCAGCTCACCCGCAGGTTTGGGCACTGAAGCTTTCTTT. Translating it yields CASSPAGLGTEAFF.

This chain links TRBV2 with TRBJ1-2; 8 bases are shared with TRBD1. Germline CDR1 reads SNHLY; CDR2 reads FYNNEI. This CDR3 is 15 amino acids long. V gave up 6 bases and J gave up 5 bases; unmatched junction bases: 11. CDR3 sequence: CASRAGQGQTYGYTF. The CDR3 bases are TGTGCCAGCAGGGCAGGACAGGGACAAACTTATGGCTACACCTTC.

This chain joins TRBV7-9 and TRBJ1-5; 7 nucleotides align to TRBD1. Germline lookup yields CDR1 SEHNR and CDR2 FQNEAQ (reference sequence). The CDR3 sequence is 15 residues long. The ends lost 5 bases at V and 0 bases at J; junction bases unmatched: 4. The CDR3 DNA follows: TGTGCCAGCAGCAGGACAGGAGATAGCAATCAGCCCCAGCATTTT. It encodes CASSRTGDSNQPQHF.

V usage is TRBV6-5 and J usage is TRBJ1-1; 9 nucleotides agree with TRBD1. The CDR3 has 13 amino acids. V shed 5 bases, J shed 3 bases, and the junction held 1 base outside the gene matches. The germline gives CDR1 MNHEY, CDR2 SVGAGI. The CDR3 DNA is TGTGCCAGCAGTCGGGACAGGGACACTGAAGCTTTCTTT. Translating it yields CASSRDRDTEAFF.

V and J are TRBV7-2 and TRBJ1-1; 7 positions agree with TRBD1. The ends lost 4 bases at V and 7 bases at J; junction bases unmatched: 12. Per the germline V gene, CDR1 is SGHTA and CDR2 is FQGNSA. The CDR3 is 15 amino acids. The CDR3 DNA is TGTGCCAGCAGCTCGCCGCGGGCGACAGGGCGTGAAGCTTTCTTT. It yields the protein CASSSPRATGREAFF.

The chain employs TRBV6-5 and TRBJ2-5, with D perhaps TRBD2 (5 bases). V gave up 0 bases and J gave up 3 bases, with 14 bases separating them. There are 16 residues in the CDR3. The germline V gene has CDR1 MNHEY and CDR2 SVGAGI. The CDR3 sequence: CASSYSKAVGEETQYF. The DNA for the CDR3 is TGTGCCAGCAGTTACTCGAAAGCGGTGGGAGAAGAGACCCAGTACTTC.

The genes are TRBV18 and TRBJ1-5; 7 bases line up with TRBD1. The CDR3 sequence is 17 residues long. Per the germline V gene, CDR1 is KGHSH and CDR2 is LQKENI. V lost 3 bases and J lost 0; bases outside the gene matches: 8. The CDR3 loop is CASSPGQTSPSNQPQHF. CDR3 DNA: TGTGCCAGCTCACCGGGACAGACGAGCCCTAGCAATCAGCCCCAGCATTTT.

This chain connects TRBV28 to TRBJ1-6; 11 positions match TRBD1. The trim removed 2 bases at V and 10 bases at J, leaving 7 bases unmatched. The CDR3 runs 16 residues. Germline V gene sequence: CDR1 MDHEN, CDR2 SYDVKM. CDR3 in DNA: TGTGCCAGCAGTTTAGAACGAGGGACAGGGGGGTCACCCCTCCACTTT. Amino acids: CASSLERGTGGSPLHF. Together with reference TRBV28 and TRBJ1-6, the CDR3 gives the full variable domain: DVKVTQSSRYLVKRTGEKVFLECVQDMDHENMFWYRQDPGLGLRLIYFSYDVKMKEKGDIPEGYSVSREKKERFSLILESASTNQTSMYLCASSLERGTGGSPLHFGNGTRLTVT.

The chain has TRBV6-1 and TRBJ2-3; TRBD1 might be the D (5 bases). Germline CDR1 reads MNHNS; CDR2 reads SASEGT. The V gene lost 2 bases and the J gene lost 5 bases, with 8 bases spanning the gap. This CDR3 is built from 13 residues. This chain's CDR3 is CASSERQGDTQYF. In DNA, the CDR3 is TGTGCCAGCAGTGAACGCCAGGGAGATACGCAGTATTTT.

The chain is built from TRBV2 and TRBJ2-3, with TRBD2 as a possible D gene (6 bases). This CDR3 is built from 13 residues. Per germline, CDR1 SNHLY and CDR2 FYNNEI. Trimming pared 3 bases from V and 4 bases from J, leaving 8 bases between. The CDR3 DNA follows: TGTGCCAGCAGTGACAGGGAGGCAGATACGCAGTATTTT. This codes for CASSDREADTQYF. Drawing the rest from reference TRBV2 and TRBJ2-3, the complete variable domain is EPEVTQTPSHQVTQMGQEVILRCVPISNHLYFYWYRQILGQKVEFLVSFYNNEISEKSEIFDDQFSVERPDGSNFTLKIRSTKLEDSAMYFCASSDREADTQYFGPGTRLTVL.

For the CDR3, the DNA is TGTGCCAGCAGCGTACGGCCAGACGGGGCAGATACGCAGTATTTT. Translated: CASSVRPDGADTQYF. V is TRBV9 and J is TRBJ2-3; weak D call: TRBD2 (5 bases). The CDR3 loop spans 15 amino acids. Trimming removed 1 base from V and 4 bases from J, with 13 bases in between. Germline lookup yields CDR1 SGDLS and CDR2 YYNGEE.

The V and J genes are TRBV30 and TRBJ2-7; 10 nucleotides match TRBD1. CDR1 GTSNPN and CDR2 SVGIG come from the germline V gene (reference sequence). There are 13 residues in the CDR3. Trimming cost V 5 bases and J 4 bases; bases outside gene matches: 5. The CDR3 loop reads CAWDRDRGYEQYF. CDR3 in DNA: TGTGCCTGGGACCGGGACAGGGGTTACGAGCAGTACTTC.

CDR3 bases: TGTGCCACCAGCAGAGAGGGACTCCCCTACGAGCAGTACTTC. It codes for CATSREGLPYEQYF. The chain employs TRBV15 and TRBJ2-7; the D gene is possibly TRBD2 (6 bases). This CDR3 contains 14 residues. V lost 0 bases to trimming and J lost 2 bases, with 8 bases between them. Germline loops: CDR1 LNHNV, CDR2 YYDKDF (reference sequence).

The chain links TRBV5-4 to TRBJ1-1; a possible D gene is TRBD1 (6 bases). In germline, CDR1 is SGHNT, CDR2 YYREEE (reference sequence). The V gene lost 4 bases and the J gene lost 1 base, with 14 bases spanning the gap. The CDR3 is 15 amino acids. CDR3 residues: CASSPTLGGNTEAFF. The CDR3 DNA reads TGTGCCAGCAGCCCGACCCTAGGGGGGAACACTGAAGCTTTCTTT.

This chain uses TRBV4-3 with TRBJ1-5, with 8 bases matching TRBD1. After removal of 3 bases from V and 3 bases from J, the junction contained 7 bases not matched to a gene. The length of the CDR3 is 16 residues. Germline CDR1 LGHNA, CDR2 YSLEER. CDR3 DNA: TGCGCCAGCAGCCAGGCTACAGGGGGGTCCAATCAGCCCCAGCATTTT. Translated, it gives CASSQATGGSNQPQHF.

This chain uses TRBV27 with TRBJ2-3; D gene uncertain. Germline-derived CDR1 and CDR2 are MNHEY and SMNVEV (reference sequence). Trimming removed 2 bases at V and 2 bases at J, with 8 bases between. This CDR3 has 14 residues. The CDR3 is CASSLEAPTDTQYF. Written as DNA, the CDR3 is TGTGCCAGCAGTTTAGAGGCCCCCACAGATACGCAGTATTTT.

The genes are TRBV7-2 and TRBJ2-3, with no clear D. Trimming removed 4 bases at V and 6 bases at J, with 11 bases between. There are 13 residues in the CDR3. From germline, CDR1 is SGHTA and CDR2 FQGNSA. CDR3 protein: CASSSHQADTQYF. Here the CDR3 DNA reads TGTGCCAGCAGCTCTCATCAAGCTGATACGCAGTATTTT. Supplemented by reference TRBV7-2 and TRBJ2-3, the full variable domain reads GAGVSQSPSNKVTEKGKDVELRCDPISGHTALYWYRQSLGQGLEFLIYFQGNSAPDKSGLPSDRFSAERTGGSVSTLTIQRTQQEDSAVYLCASSSHQADTQYFGPGTRLTVL.

V usage is TRBV28 and J usage is TRBJ1-1, with 8 bases fitting TRBD1. Per germline, CDR1 MDHEN and CDR2 SYDVKM. This CDR3 has 17 amino acids. V trimming: 2 bases; J trimming: 4 bases; junction bases outside the gene matches: 12. CDR3 nucleotides: TGTGCCAGCAGTTTAAGATCCGGGACAGGAAAGAGCACTGAAGCTTTCTTT. This sequence encodes CASSLRSGTGKSTEAFF.

V is TRBV28 and J is TRBJ2-5; 8 bases match TRBD2. Trimming removed 6 bases from V and 5 bases from J; junction bases left unmatched: 8. CDR1 and CDR2 from the germline V gene are MDHEN and SYDVKM. The CDR3 totals 14 residues. The CDR3 is CASSPTRGGETQYF. Written as DNA, the CDR3 is TGTGCCAGCAGCCCTACCCGGGGGGGGGAGACCCAGTACTTC.

The V gene is TRBV7-9, the J gene TRBJ1-4; possibly TRBD1 for D (6 bases). Germline V gene sequence: CDR1 SEHNR, CDR2 FQNEAQ (reference sequence). V shed 5 bases and J shed 8 bases, with 21 bases lying between them. This CDR3 has 16 amino acids. The CDR3: CASSTREGQRKEKLFF. The CDR3 DNA reads as TGTGCCAGCAGCACGCGGGAGGGACAAAGGAAGGAAAAACTGTTTTTT.

The chain links TRBV6-5 to TRBJ2-7; 7 bases line up with TRBD2. V shed 5 bases and J 2 bases; nucleotides not matched to a gene: 9. CDR1 and CDR2 (germline): MNHEY, SVGAGI. The CDR3 has 15 amino acids. In nucleotides, the CDR3 is TGTGCCAGCAGTCCTTATTGGACTAGAGCCTACGAGCAGTACTTC. Translation: CASSPYWTRAYEQYF.

Remarks on this clone: A read error may produce the germline difference seen at one junction end. The rearrangement links TRBV9 to TRBJ2-7; TRBD2 aligns across 9 bases. There are 15 residues in the CDR3. CDR1 SGDLS and CDR2 YYNGEE come from the germline V gene. The DNA of the CDR3 is TGTGCCAGCAGCCCAATAGCGGGAGTCTCCCACGAGCAGTACTTC. Amino acid sequence: CASSPIAGVSHEQYF.

The J gene is TRBJ1-5, the V gene TRBV9; the match to TRBD1 covers 7 bases. CDR3 length: 14 amino acids. From germline, CDR1 is SGDLS and CDR2 YYNGEE. The J segment lost 7 bases and the V segment lost 4 bases, leaving 8 bases of the junction unmatched. Here the CDR3 reads CASSFQGGGQPQHF. In nucleotides, the CDR3 is TGTGCCAGCAGCTTTCAGGGGGGAGGACAGCCCCAGCATTTT.